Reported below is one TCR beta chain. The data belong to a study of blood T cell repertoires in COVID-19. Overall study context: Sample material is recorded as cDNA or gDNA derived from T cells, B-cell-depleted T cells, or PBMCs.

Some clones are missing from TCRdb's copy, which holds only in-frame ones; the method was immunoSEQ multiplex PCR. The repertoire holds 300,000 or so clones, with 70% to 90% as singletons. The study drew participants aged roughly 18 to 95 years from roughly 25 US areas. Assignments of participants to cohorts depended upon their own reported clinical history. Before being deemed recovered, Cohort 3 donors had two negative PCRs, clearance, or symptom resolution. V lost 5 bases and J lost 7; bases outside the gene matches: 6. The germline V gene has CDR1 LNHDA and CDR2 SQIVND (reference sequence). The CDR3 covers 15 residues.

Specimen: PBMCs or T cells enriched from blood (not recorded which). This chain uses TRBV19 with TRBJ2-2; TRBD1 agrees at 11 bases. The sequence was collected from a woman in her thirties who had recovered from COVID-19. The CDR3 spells CASSPRTGGGGELFF. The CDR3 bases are TGTGCCAGTAGTCCCCGGACAGGGGGCGGCGGGGAGCTGTTTTTT.